The 7 T cell receptor beta chains below were found in one sample sequenced in a study of blood T cell repertoires in COVID-19. TCRdb's table, derived via immunoSEQ multiplex PCR, lists solely in-frame clones and lacks some. The data hold about 410,000 clones, with approximately 91% observed a single time. The material sequenced was peripheral blood. Receptor source: a middle-aged woman with COVID-19, enrolled during active disease.

CDR3 DNA sequence: TGTGCCACCAGCGGGTACAGGGGGACATTTGGCAGCGGGGAGCTGTTTTTT. It encodes CATSGYRGTFGSGELFF. This chain joins TRBV15 and TRBJ2-2; 8 bases line up with TRBD1. The CDR3 is made up of 17 amino acids. Germline V gene sequence: CDR1 LNHNV, CDR2 YYDKDF (reference sequence). The V gene end was trimmed by 5 bases and the J gene end by 7 bases; junction bases not matched to a gene: 15.

Concerning this clone: The sample holds other DNA sequences that translate to the same CDR3. The chain couples TRBV4-2 to TRBJ1-1; a possible D gene is TRBD1 (6 bases). CDR3 length equals 13 residues. Germline V gives CDR1 LGHNA, CDR2 YNFKEQ. V lost 6 bases and J 2 bases, leaving 10 bases between the germline ends. The CDR3 spells CASSPQGNTEAFF. The CDR3 DNA follows: TGTGCCAGCAGTCCACAGGGTAACACTGAAGCTTTCTTT.

This chain joins TRBV27 and TRBJ2-1; the D gene is possibly TRBD2 (6 bases). Germline V lookup: CDR1 MNHEY, CDR2 SMNVEV (reference sequence). V was pared by 11 bases and J by 2 bases, with 16 bases between. The CDR3 runs to 14 residues. DNA for the CDR3: TGTGCCGACAAAGGGACGGGAGCCTACAATGAGCAGTTCTTC. Translated: CADKGTGAYNEQFF.

The rearrangement joins TRBV2 to TRBJ2-7, with 11 positions matching TRBD2. Germline V gives CDR1 SNHLY, CDR2 FYNNEI. The CDR3 has 15 amino acids. The V gene end was trimmed by 7 bases and the J gene end by 3 bases; junction bases not matched to a gene: 8. Here the CDR3 reads CASTGLAGGVYEQYF. The CDR3 DNA reads TGTGCCAGCACTGGCCTAGCGGGAGGTGTCTACGAGCAGTACTTC.

The gene calls are TRBV24-1 and TRBJ2-5; 8 bases fit TRBD1. Germline V gives CDR1 KGHDR, CDR2 SFDVKD. The J segment lost 3 bases and the V segment lost 0 bases, leaving 17 bases of the junction unmatched. The length of the CDR3 is 20 residues. Written as DNA, the CDR3 is TGTGCCACCAGTGATTTGCCTCCATTCCATGGACAGGGCTCTAAAGAGACCCAGTACTTC. This encodes CATSDLPPFHGQGSKETQYF.

This chain links TRBV6-5 with TRBJ2-7, with D possibly TRBD1 on 6 matching bases. The germline V gene has CDR1 MNHEY and CDR2 SVGAGI. CDR3 length: 16 amino acids. With 4 bases removed from V and 6 bases from J, the gap between germline ends came to 22 bases. The CDR3 region has the DNA TGTGCCAGCAGTTCCCCGGGACAACGAAAGAGAGGCGAGCAGTACTTC. Translating gives CASSSPGQRKRGEQYF.

V and J are TRBV7-8 and TRBJ2-7; no definite D call. The CDR3 is 13 residues long. Trimming pared 0 bases from V and 7 bases from J, leaving 10 bases between. CDR1 is SGHVS and CDR2 is FQNEAQ in the germline V gene. CDR3 protein: CASSLALNGEQYF. CDR3 in DNA: TGTGCCAGCAGCTTAGCGCTAAACGGGGAGCAGTACTTC.